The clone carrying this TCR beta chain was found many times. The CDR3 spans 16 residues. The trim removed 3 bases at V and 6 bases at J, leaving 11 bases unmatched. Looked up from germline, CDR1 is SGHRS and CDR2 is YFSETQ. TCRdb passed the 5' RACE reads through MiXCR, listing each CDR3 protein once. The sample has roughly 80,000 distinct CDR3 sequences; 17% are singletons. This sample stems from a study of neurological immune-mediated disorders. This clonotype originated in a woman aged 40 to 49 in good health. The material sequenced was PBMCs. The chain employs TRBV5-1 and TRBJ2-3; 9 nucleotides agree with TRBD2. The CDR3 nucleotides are TGCGCCAGCAGCTCAGGGAGCGGGGGGAACCCCGATACGCAGTATTTT. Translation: CASSSGSGGNPDTQYF.